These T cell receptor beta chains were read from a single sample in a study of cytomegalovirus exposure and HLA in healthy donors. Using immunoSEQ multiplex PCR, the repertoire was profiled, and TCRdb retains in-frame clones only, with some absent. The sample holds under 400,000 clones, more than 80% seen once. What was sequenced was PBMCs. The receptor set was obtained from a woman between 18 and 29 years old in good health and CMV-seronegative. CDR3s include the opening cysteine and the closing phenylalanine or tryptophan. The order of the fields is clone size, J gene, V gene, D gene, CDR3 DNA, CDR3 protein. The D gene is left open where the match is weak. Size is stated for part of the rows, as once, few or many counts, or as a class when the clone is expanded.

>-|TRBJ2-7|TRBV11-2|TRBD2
TGTGCCAGCAGCTTAGAGCTTAGCGGGAGAGTCTCATCGTACGAGCAGTACTTC
CASSLELSGRVSSYEQYF
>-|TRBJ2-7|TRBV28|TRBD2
TGTGCCAGCAGTTTTAGCGGGAGAGGTTTTTGGGAGCAGTACTTC
CASSFSGRGFWEQYF
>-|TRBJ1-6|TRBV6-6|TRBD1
TGTGCCAGCACGAAATGGGACAGTCCTAATTCACCCCTCCACTTT
CASTKWDSPNSPLHF
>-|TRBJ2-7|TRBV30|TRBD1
TGTGCCTGGGACAGGGGGCTAACCTACGAGCAGTACTTC
CAWDRGLTYEQYF
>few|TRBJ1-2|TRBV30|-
TGTGCCTGTAGGGGTTCCCTGGGGTATGGCTACACCTTC
CACRGSLGYGYTF
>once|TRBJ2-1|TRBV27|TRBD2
TGTGCCAGCAGACTAGCGGGTACCTACAATGAGCAGTTCTTC
CASRLAGTYNEQFF
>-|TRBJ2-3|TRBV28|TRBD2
TGTGCCAGCAGTTTAGGGACTAGCGGCCGCACAGATACGCAGTATTTT
CASSLGTSGRTDTQYF
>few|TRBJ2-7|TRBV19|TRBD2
TGTGCCAGTACCAAAGGGAGGGGTTCGAACTACGAGCAGTACTTC
CASTKGRGSNYEQYF
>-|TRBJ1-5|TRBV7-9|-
TGTGCCAGCAGCCATGACAGAGATAGCAATCAGCCCCAGCATTTT
CASSHDRDSNQPQHF
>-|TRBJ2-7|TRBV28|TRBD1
TGTGCCAGCAGCCAGGGGGACCGCTACGAGCAGTACTTC
CASSQGDRYEQYF
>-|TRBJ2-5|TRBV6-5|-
TGTGCCAGCAGTTACTCGGGAGAAGAGACCCAGTACTTC
CASSYSGEETQYF
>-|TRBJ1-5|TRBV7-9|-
TGTGCCAGCAGCTTAGGGGGGCGCAATCAGCCCCAGCATTTT
CASSLGGRNQPQHF
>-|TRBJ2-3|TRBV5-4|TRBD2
TGTGCCAGCAGCCGGGCGGGACTAGCGTCAGATACGCAGTATTTT
CASSRAGLASDTQYF
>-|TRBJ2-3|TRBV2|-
TGTGCCAGCAGCGACTTCGCGGTGGGGAGAGATACGCAGTATTTT
CASSDFAVGRDTQYF